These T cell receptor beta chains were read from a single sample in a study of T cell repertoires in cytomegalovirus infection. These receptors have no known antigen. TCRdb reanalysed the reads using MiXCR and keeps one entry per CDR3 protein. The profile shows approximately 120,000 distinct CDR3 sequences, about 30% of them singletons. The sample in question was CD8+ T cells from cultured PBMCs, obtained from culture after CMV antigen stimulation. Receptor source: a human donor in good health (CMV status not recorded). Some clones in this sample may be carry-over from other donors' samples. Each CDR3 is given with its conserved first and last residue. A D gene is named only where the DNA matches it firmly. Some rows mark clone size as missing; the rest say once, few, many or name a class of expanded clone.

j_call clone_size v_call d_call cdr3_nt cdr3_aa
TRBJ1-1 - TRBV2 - TGTGCCAGCAGCAACATCGGGGGGCGGGACACTGAAGCTTTCTTT CASSNIGGRDTEAFF
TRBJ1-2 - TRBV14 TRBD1 TGTGCCAGCAGCTTTGACGACAGGGGGCTTCACTATGGCTACACCTTC CASSFDDRGLHYGYTF
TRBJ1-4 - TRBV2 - TGTGCCAGCAGTGGGGAGGGGACACTGAATGAAAAACTGTTTTTT CASSGEGTLNEKLFF
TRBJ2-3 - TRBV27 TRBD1 TGTGCCAGCACCATCACAGCAGGGGGTCACACAGATACGCAGTATTTT CASTITAGGHTDTQYF
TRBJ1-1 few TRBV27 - TGTGCCAGCAGTTTGGCCGGCGGAAGTATGGAAGCTTTCTTT CASSLAGGSMEAFF
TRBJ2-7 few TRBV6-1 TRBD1 TGTGCCGTTATGGGGACAGGGGGCTCCGAGCAGTACTTC CAVMGTGGSEQYF
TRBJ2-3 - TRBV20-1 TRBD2 TGCAGTGCTTCAGCGGGGGATACGCAGTATTTT CSASAGDTQYF
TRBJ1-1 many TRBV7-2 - TGTGCCAGCAGCTTTCTGGGCATGGGGGATGGCACTGAAGCTTTCTTT CASSFLGMGDGTEAFF
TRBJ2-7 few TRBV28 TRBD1 TGTGCCAGCAGCAAGACTTGGACAGGGGCCTACGAGCAGTACTTC CASSKTWTGAYEQYF
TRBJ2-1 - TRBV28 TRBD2 TGTGCCAGCAGTTCTATAGAGGCGGGGGGCACCTACAATGAGCAGTTCTTC CASSSIEAGGTYNEQFF
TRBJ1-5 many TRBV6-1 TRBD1 TGTGCCAGCAGTTGGACAGGGCTGGGTCAGCCCCAGCATTTT CASSWTGLGQPQHF
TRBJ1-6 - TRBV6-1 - TGTGCCAGCAGGCAGAATAATTCACCCCTCCACTTT CASRQNNSPLHF
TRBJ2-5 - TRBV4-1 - TGCGCCAGCAGCCCCTCCAATGGGTGGGAGACCCAGTACTTC CASSPSNGWETQYF
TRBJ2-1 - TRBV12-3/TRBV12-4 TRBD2 TGTGCCAGCAGTCCCCGAGCGGGGGAATCCTACAATGAGCAGTTCTTC CASSPRAGESYNEQFF
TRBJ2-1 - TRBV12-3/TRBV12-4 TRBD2 TGTGCCAGCAGGGGAGGACCGGGACTAGCGGGTTACGATGAGCAGTTCTTC CASRGGPGLAGYDEQFF
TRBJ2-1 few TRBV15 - TGTGCCACCAGCAGAGGGGCTAGTAATGAGCAGTTCTTC CATSRGASNEQFF
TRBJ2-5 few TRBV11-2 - TGTGCCAGCAGACAAACGGGAGTACAAGAGACCCAGTACTTC CASRQTGVQETQYF
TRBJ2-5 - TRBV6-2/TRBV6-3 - TGTGCCAGCAGTTACCCGTTCGGGACACAAGAGACCCAGTACTTC CASSYPFGTQETQYF
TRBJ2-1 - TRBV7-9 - TGTGCCAGCAGCTCTCTATCCACAGGCGCCCCAATGAATGAGCAGTTCTTC CASSSLSTGAPMNEQFF
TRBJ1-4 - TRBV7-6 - TGTGCCAGCAGCTTAAGTGCAACTAATGAAAAACTGTTTTTT CASSLSATNEKLFF
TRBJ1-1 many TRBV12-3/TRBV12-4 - TGTGCCAGCAGCCAGGGTAACACTGAAGCTTTCTTT CASSQGNTEAFF
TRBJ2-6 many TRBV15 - TGTGCCACCAGCAGAGTGGCCGGCGACGAGAAGACTGGGGCCAACGTCCTGACTTTC CATSRVAGDEKTGANVLTF
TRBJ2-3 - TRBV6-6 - TGTGCCAGCAGTTACTTAGGACAGTGGTCAGATACGCAGTATTTT CASSYLGQWSDTQYF
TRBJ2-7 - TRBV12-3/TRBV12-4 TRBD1 TGTGCCAGCAAACGTTGGGACAGGGGTTACGAGCAGTACTTC CASKRWDRGYEQYF
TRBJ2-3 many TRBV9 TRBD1 TGTGCCAGCAGCCCATTACAGGGGGCTACAGATACGCAGTATTTT CASSPLQGATDTQYF
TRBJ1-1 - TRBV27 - TGTGCCAGCAGTTTAAGTCCAGGGACCACTGAAGCTTTCTTT CASSLSPGTTEAFF
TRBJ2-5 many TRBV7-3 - TGTGCCAGCTCCCGAAACAGTGGAGAGACCCAGTACTTC CASSRNSGETQYF